The 9 T cell receptor beta chains listed next were all sequenced from one sample in a study of T cells in Graves' hyperthyroidism and ophthalmopathy. Amplified regions were TCR beta CDR3 sequences from RNA transcripts. HTBI primers were used for first-round RT-PCR of the TCR CDR3. MiXCR, applied by TCRdb to the multiplex PCR reads, yields one record per CDR3 protein. The sample carries around 380,000 distinct CDR3 sequences, around an eighth recorded once. The sequenced material came from blood. Source of these receptors: a man aged 25-40 years with Graves' hyperthyroidism that later progressed to Graves' ophthalmopathy.

The chain recombines TRBV30 with TRBJ1-6; tentatively, D is TRBD1 (5 bases). The CDR3 covers 13 residues. The V gene's germline CDR1 is GTSNPN and CDR2 SVGIG (reference sequence). Between the trimmed V and J ends, which lost 5 bases and 5 bases, there was a span of 10 bases. The CDR3 region is CAWQGSNNSPLHF. The DNA of the CDR3 is TGTGCCTGGCAGGGATCAAATAATTCACCCCTCCACTTT.

The chain carries TRBV19 and TRBJ1-1, with TRBD1 as a possible D gene (5 bases). Trimming stripped 5 bases from V and 1 base from J, with 14 bases between. The CDR3 runs 15 residues. CDR1 is LNHDA and CDR2 is SQIVND in the germline V gene (reference sequence). CDR3 residues: CASSVSGTSNTEAFF. As DNA, the CDR3 is TGTGCCAGTAGTGTCTCCGGGACGTCGAACACTGAAGCTTTCTTT. Variable domain in full (rest from reference TRBV19 and TRBJ1-1): DGGITQSPKYLFRKEGQNVTLSCEQNLNHDAMYWYRQDPGQGLRLIYYSQIVNDFQKGDIAEGYSVSREKKESFPLTVTSAQKNPTAFYLCASSVSGTSNTEAFFGQGTRLTVV.

This clonotype was found many times. The chain combines TRBV20-1 with TRBJ1-5, with D possibly being TRBD1 (5 bases). Trimming stripped 2 bases from V and 0 bases from J, with 11 bases between. CDR3 size: 15 residues. Germline-derived CDR1 and CDR2 are DFQATT and SNEGSKA (reference sequence). CDR3 DNA: TGCAGTGCTAGACAGCGGGGGGTTAGCAATCAGCCCCAGCATTTT. Its translation: CSARQRGVSNQPQHF.

This clonotype was counted only a few times. The gene calls are TRBV18 and TRBJ1-2; D perhaps matches TRBD1 (5 bases). The CDR3 has 14 residues. V was clipped by 0 bases and J by 6 bases, with 11 bases between them. Per germline, CDR1 KGHSH and CDR2 LQKENI. The CDR3 region is CASSPPSGTHGYTF. CDR3 nucleotides: TGTGCCAGCTCACCACCGTCAGGGACCCATGGCTACACCTTC.

This clonotype was found many times. The genes are TRBV5-6 and TRBJ1-6, with D possibly matching TRBD1 (5 bases). V was shortened by 6 bases and J by 0 bases, with 13 bases between the two germline ends. Germline V gives CDR1 SGHDT, CDR2 YYEEEE. CDR3 length: 16 amino acids. The CDR3 loop is CASTLGGVSYNSPLHF. The CDR3 DNA reads TGTGCCAGCACCCTGGGGGGTGTCTCCTATAATTCACCCCTCCACTTT.

This clonotype appeared a few times. V gene TRBV5-1 combines with J gene TRBJ2-2; no reliable D call. Germline CDR1 SGHRS, CDR2 YFSETQ. V lost 4 bases to trimming and J lost 7 bases, with 11 bases between them. The CDR3 totals 13 residues. The CDR3 DNA follows: TGCGCCAGCAGCCTCCGCGTAAGCGGGGAGCTGTTTTTT. It is translated as CASSLRVSGELFF.

This clonotype was found many times. This chain connects TRBV28 to TRBJ1-1; D remains unclear. CDR1 is MDHEN, CDR2 SYDVKM, per germline. The CDR3 length is 11 residues. The V and J ends lost 2 bases and 5 bases respectively, with 3 bases between them. The CDR3 nucleotides are TGTGCCAGCAGTTTACGGACTGAAGCTTTCTTT. The encoded protein is CASSLRTEAFF.

The V call is TRBV2, the J call TRBJ1-1; 7 bases are a match to TRBD1. V shed 10 bases, J shed 1 base, and the junction held 15 bases outside the gene matches. Per the germline V gene, CDR1 is SNHLY and CDR2 is FYNNEI. The CDR3 is made up of 16 amino acids. CDR3 amino acids: CAKLPTGFWENTEAFF. The CDR3 DNA is TGTGCCAAACTGCCGACAGGGTTTTGGGAGAACACTGAAGCTTTCTTT.

In its sample, this clonotype was seen many times. V usage is TRBV20-1 and J usage is TRBJ2-3; TRBD2 agrees at 10 bases. Trimming removed 0 bases from V and 6 bases from J; junction bases left unmatched: 9. CDR1 and CDR2 from the germline V gene are DFQATT and SNEGSKA (reference sequence). The CDR3 totals 16 residues. The CDR3 DNA follows: TGCAGTGCTAGAGATTTGAAGCGGGGGGGCGCGGATACGCAGTATTTT. Translated: CSARDLKRGGADTQYF.